The 14 T cell receptor beta chains below all came from one sample that was sequenced in a study of blood T cell repertoires in COVID-19. TCRdb's table, derived via immunoSEQ multiplex PCR, lists solely in-frame clones and lacks some. The table includes roughly 360,000 clones, around 84% detected once. Sequencing used peripheral blood. Source of these receptors: a human donor with acute or convalescent COVID-19. The donor label of this sample is uncertain.

The chain recombines TRBV29-1 with TRBJ1-1, with 7 bases matching TRBD1. The germline V gene encodes CDR1 SQVTM and CDR2 ANQGSEA. The trim removed 5 bases at V and 0 bases at J, leaving 0 bases unmatched. The CDR3 contains 12 residues. The CDR3 DNA reads TGCAGCGTTCAGGGGGTGAACACTGAAGCTTTCTTT. Protein: CSVQGVNTEAFF.

The CDR3 DNA reads as TGTGCCTGGAGGCCGGACAGGGGGCCGAATGGCTACACCTTC. The encoded protein is CAWRPDRGPNGYTF. The V call is TRBV30, the J call TRBJ1-2; 11 nucleotides line up with TRBD1. CDR1 and CDR2 (germline): GTSNPN, SVGIG (reference sequence). The ends lost 3 bases at V and 6 bases at J; junction bases unmatched: 6. The CDR3 has 14 amino acids.

The chain carries TRBV5-1 and TRBJ1-6; D remains unclear. Trimming pared 3 bases from V and 5 bases from J, leaving 9 bases between. Germline V gene sequence: CDR1 SGHRS, CDR2 YFSETQ. The CDR3 loop spans 14 amino acids. CDR3 in amino acids: CASSSGRDNSPLHF. CDR3 in DNA: TGCGCCAGCAGCTCGGGGAGGGATAATTCACCCCTCCACTTT.

In regard to this clone: The same CDR3 arises from other DNA sequences in this sample as well. The rearrangement links TRBV29-1 to TRBJ1-1; D remains ambiguous. Germline loops: CDR1 SQVTM, CDR2 ANQGSEA. Between the trimmed V and J ends, which lost 7 bases and 0 bases, there was a span of 9 bases. The CDR3 runs 12 residues. Here the CDR3 reads CSGGGLNTEAFF. Written as DNA, the CDR3 is TGCAGCGGAGGAGGGTTGAACACTGAAGCTTTCTTT.

V and J are TRBV6-5 and TRBJ1-5; D possibly corresponds to TRBD1 (6 bases). The germline V and J ends were trimmed by 2 bases and 7 bases, with 12 bases remaining between them. The CDR3 is 14 residues long. Germline V gives CDR1 MNHEY, CDR2 SVGAGI. The DNA of the CDR3 is TGTGCCAGCAGTTACGGGGGAAGGGGGCAGCCCCAGCATTTT. Translated, it gives CASSYGGRGQPQHF.

J is TRBJ1-1 and V is TRBV7-2; D unresolved. Trimming removed 8 bases at V and 8 bases at J, with 21 bases between. This CDR3 has 14 residues. Per germline, CDR1 SGHTA and CDR2 FQGNSA. The CDR3 nucleotides are TGTGCCAGCCGCCGTGCGATGGCTGCAGCGGAAGCTTTCTTT. Amino acid sequence: CASRRAMAAAEAFF.

This clone was recorded once. The V call is TRBV2, the J call TRBJ1-2, with D possibly being TRBD1 (6 bases). The germline V and J ends were trimmed by 6 bases and 6 bases, with 14 bases remaining between them. The CDR3 is made up of 13 amino acids. Germline CDR1 reads SNHLY; CDR2 reads FYNNEI. The CDR3 nucleotides read TGTGCCAGCAGGAGGCAGGGGATCGATGGCTACACCTTC. Translating gives CASRRQGIDGYTF.

This clone was seen more than once but under ten times. This chain joins TRBV20-1 and TRBJ1-4, with a tentative D call TRBD1 (5 bases). Per germline, CDR1 DFQATT and CDR2 SNEGSKA (reference sequence). This CDR3 is built from 15 residues. Trimming took 3 bases from V and 4 from J, leaving 15 bases between them. Here the CDR3 DNA reads TGCAGTGCTAGTAGTCAGGGCAACAGTAATGAAAAACTGTTTTTT. It translates to CSASSQGNSNEKLFF.

This chain links TRBV28 with TRBJ1-1; TRBD1 aligns across 9 bases. The CDR3 runs to 15 residues. Per germline, CDR1 MDHEN and CDR2 SYDVKM. V was clipped by 4 bases and J by 4 bases; unmatched bases: 7. The CDR3 reads CASSSLLTGGTEAFF. The CDR3 coding sequence is TGTGCCAGCAGTTCCCTCCTGACAGGGGGCACTGAAGCTTTCTTT.

In its sample, this clone was seen once. The chain employs TRBV3-1 (or the pseudogene TRBV3-2) and TRBJ2-1; tentative D call: TRBD1 (5 bases). Germline V gene sequence: CDR1 LGHDT, CDR2 YNNKEL (reference sequence). The CDR3 length is 12 residues. V lost 4 bases and J 9 bases, leaving 10 bases between the germline ends. This CDR3 reads CASSPQGFEQFF. CDR3 nucleotides: TGTGCCAGCAGCCCCCAGGGATTTGAGCAGTTCTTC.

This chain links TRBV6-2 or TRBV6-3 with TRBJ2-3; 10 nucleotides line up with TRBD2. The CDR3 totals 14 residues. Germline V gives CDR1 MNHEY, CDR2 SVGEGT. V trimming: 6 bases; J trimming: 7 bases; junction bases outside the gene matches: 7. The CDR3 loop reads CASSSSGGANTQYF. The CDR3 nucleotides are TGTGCCAGCAGCTCTAGCGGGGGTGCAAATACGCAGTATTTT.

J is TRBJ1-1 and V is TRBV29-1; D gene ambiguous. The CDR3 is 14 residues long. The V and J ends lost 2 bases and 1 base respectively, with 11 bases between them. Germline V lookup: CDR1 SQVTM, CDR2 ANQGSEA. The CDR3 loop reads CSVELWAGNTEAFF. Written as DNA, the CDR3 is TGCAGCGTTGAACTGTGGGCGGGGAACACTGAAGCTTTCTTT.

The chain carries TRBV7-2 and TRBJ1-2, with D maybe TRBD1 (5 bases). CDR1 and CDR2 (germline): SGHTA, FQGNSA. Between the trimmed V and J ends, which lost 5 bases and 8 bases, there was a span of 18 bases. The CDR3 has 14 amino acids. The CDR3, as DNA: TGTGCCAGCAGCCACCCGACAGACCTCTCCGGCTACACCTTC. It codes for CASSHPTDLSGYTF.

The rearrangement uses TRBV30 and TRBJ2-1, with TRBD2 identical over 9 bases. This CDR3 comprises 13 residues. The V and J ends lost 4 bases and 8 bases, in that order; junction bases with no gene match: 6. The germline V gene encodes CDR1 GTSNPN and CDR2 SVGIG (reference sequence). The CDR3 region has the DNA TGTGCCTGGAATAGCGGGGGTAGGGATGAGCAGTTCTTC. This sequence encodes CAWNSGGRDEQFF.